This entry is about one T cell receptor beta chain. The data were taken from a study of T cells in Graves' hyperthyroidism and ophthalmopathy. The V end lost 5 bases, the J end lost 3 bases, and 17 bases lay between the germline ends. Looked up from germline, CDR1 is MDHEN and CDR2 is SYDVKM. The CDR3 runs to 16 residues. Researchers took RNA transcripts and amplified the TCR beta CDR3 regions from them. RT-PCR in the first round (using the HTBI primer set) targeted the TCR CDR3. TCRdb called the multiplex PCR reads again in MiXCR, with one record for every CDR3 protein. The sample holds 200,000 to 250,000 distinct CDR3 sequences; over 15% are singletons and the top ten take 28%.

Sequenced: blood. The TCR comes from a woman aged 18-29 years with Graves' ophthalmopathy. This chain connects TRBV28 to TRBJ1-5; D gene ambiguous. The DNA for the CDR3 is TGTGCCAGCAGTACCCCCAACCTGCAGGACAATCAGCCCCAGCATTTT. Protein: CASSTPNLQDNQPQHF.